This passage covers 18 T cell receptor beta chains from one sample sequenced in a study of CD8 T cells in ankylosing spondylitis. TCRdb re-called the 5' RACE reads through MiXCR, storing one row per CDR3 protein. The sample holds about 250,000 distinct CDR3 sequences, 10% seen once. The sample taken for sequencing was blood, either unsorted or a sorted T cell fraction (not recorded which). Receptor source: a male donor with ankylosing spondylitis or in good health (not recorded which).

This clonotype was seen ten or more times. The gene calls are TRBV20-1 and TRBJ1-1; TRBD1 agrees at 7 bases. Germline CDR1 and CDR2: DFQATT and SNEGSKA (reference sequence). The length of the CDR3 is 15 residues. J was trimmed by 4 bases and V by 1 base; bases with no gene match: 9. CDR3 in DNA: TGCAGTGCTAGAGGCCGTGAGGGGGCGGGCACTGAAGCTTTCTTT. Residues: CSARGREGAGTEAFF.

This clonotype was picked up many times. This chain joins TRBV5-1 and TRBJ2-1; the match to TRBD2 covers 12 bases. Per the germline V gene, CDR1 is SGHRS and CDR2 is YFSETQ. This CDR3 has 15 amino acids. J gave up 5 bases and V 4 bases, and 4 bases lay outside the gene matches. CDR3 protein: CASSEGLAGHNEQFF. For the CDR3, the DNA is TGCGCCAGCAGCGAGGGACTAGCGGGCCACAATGAGCAGTTCTTC. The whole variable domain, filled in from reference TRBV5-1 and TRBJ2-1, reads KAGVTQTPRYLIKTRGQQVTLSCSPISGHRSVSWYQQTPGQGLQFLFEYFSETQRNKGNFPGRFSGRQFSNSRSEMNVSTLELGDSALYLCASSEGLAGHNEQFFGPGTRLTVL.

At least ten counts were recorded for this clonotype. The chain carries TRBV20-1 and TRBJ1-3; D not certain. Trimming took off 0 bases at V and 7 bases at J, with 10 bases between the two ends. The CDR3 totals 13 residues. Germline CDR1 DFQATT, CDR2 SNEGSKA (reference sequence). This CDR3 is CSAREPGRNTIYF. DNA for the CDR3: TGCAGTGCTAGAGAACCCGGGCGGAACACCATATATTTT.

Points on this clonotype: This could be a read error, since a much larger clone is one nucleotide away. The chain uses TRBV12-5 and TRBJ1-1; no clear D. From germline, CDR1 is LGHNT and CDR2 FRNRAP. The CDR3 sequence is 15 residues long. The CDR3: CTSGPSPLENTEAFF. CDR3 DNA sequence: TGTACTAGTGGTCCCAGCCCTTTAGAGAACACTGAAGCTTTCTTT.

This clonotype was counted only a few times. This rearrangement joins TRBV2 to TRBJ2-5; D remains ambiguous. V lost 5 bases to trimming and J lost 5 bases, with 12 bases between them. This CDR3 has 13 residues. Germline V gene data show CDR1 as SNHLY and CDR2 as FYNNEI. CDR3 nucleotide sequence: TGTGCCAGCAGTTCGTGGGGTGGCGAGACCCAGTACTTC. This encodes CASSSWGGETQYF. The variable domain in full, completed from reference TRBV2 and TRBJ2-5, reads EPEVTQTPSHQVTQMGQEVILRCVPISNHLYFYWYRQILGQKVEFLVSFYNNEISEKSEIFDDQFSVERPDGSNFTLKIRSTKLEDSAMYFCASSSWGGETQYFGPGTRLLVL.

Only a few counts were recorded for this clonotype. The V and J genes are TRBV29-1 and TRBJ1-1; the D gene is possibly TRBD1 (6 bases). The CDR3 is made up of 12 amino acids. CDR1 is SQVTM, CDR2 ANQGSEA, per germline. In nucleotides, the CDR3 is TGCAGGGCCGACAGGTGGAACACTGAAGCTTTCTTT. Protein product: CRADRWNTEAFF.

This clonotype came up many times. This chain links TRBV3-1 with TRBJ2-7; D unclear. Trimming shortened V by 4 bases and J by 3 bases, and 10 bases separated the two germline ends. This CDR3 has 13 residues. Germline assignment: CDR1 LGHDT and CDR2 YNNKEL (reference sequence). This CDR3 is CASSRSLFYEQYF. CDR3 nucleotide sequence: TGTGCCAGCAGCCGGAGCCTATTCTACGAGCAGTACTTC.

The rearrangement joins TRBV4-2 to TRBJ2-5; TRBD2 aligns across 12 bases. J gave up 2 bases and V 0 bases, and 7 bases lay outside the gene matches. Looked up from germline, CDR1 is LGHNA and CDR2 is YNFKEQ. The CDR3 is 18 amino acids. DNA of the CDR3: TGTGCCAGCAGCCAAGAACTAGCGGGGGGACCTATACAAGAGACCCAGTACTTC. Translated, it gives CASSQELAGGPIQETQYF.

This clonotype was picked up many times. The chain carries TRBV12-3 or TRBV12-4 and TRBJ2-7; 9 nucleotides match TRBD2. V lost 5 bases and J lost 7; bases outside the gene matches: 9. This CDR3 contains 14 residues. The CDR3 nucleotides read TGTGCCAGCAGTCCGACAAGGCGGGAGGGTGAGCAGTACTTC. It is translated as CASSPTRREGEQYF.

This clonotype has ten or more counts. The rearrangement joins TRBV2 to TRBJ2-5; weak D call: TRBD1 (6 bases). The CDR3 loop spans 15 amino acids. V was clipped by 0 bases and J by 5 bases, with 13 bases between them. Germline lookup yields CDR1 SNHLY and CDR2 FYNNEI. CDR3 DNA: TGTGCCAGCAGTGAAGCTGGGGCCGACAGGGAGACCCAGTACTTC. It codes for CASSEAGADRETQYF.

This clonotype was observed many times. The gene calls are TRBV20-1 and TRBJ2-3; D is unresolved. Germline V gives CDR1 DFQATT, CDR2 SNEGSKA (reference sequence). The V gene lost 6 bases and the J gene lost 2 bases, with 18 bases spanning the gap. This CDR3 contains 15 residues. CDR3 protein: CSALRHRQVTDTQYF. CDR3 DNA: TGCAGTGCCCTCCGACACCGCCAGGTCACAGATACGCAGTATTTT.

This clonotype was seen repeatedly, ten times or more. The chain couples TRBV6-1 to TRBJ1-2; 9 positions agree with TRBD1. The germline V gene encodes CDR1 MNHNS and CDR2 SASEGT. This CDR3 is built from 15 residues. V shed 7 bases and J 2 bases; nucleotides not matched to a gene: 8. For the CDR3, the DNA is TGTGCCAGCACTCTAAGGACAGGGGCAAACTATGGCTACACCTTC. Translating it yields CASTLRTGANYGYTF.

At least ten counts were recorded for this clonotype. The CDR3 DNA reads as TGTGCCAGCAGTTTTCTAGGACAGAGCTCCTACAATGAGCAGTTCTTC. Translated: CASSFLGQSSYNEQFF. The chain carries TRBV27 and TRBJ2-1; tentative D call: TRBD1 (6 bases). CDR3 size: 16 residues. The V end was cut by 3 bases, the J end by 0 bases, with 12 bases between. Germline V CDR1 and CDR2: MNHEY, SMNVEV (reference sequence).

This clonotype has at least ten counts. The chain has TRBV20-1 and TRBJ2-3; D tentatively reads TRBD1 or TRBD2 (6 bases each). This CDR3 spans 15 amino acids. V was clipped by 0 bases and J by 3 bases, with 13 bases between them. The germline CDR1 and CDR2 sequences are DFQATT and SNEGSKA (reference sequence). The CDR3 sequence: CSARDGGQGTDTQYF. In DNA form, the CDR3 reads TGCAGTGCTAGAGACGGGGGCCAGGGGACAGATACGCAGTATTTT.

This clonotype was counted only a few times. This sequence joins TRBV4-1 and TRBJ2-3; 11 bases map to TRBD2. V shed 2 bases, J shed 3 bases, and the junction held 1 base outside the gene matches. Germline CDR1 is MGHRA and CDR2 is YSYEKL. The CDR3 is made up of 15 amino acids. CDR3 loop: CASSQIAGGTDTQYF. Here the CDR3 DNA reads TGCGCCAGCAGCCAAATAGCGGGGGGGACAGATACGCAGTATTTT.

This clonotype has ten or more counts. The chain's CDR3 is CASSLAPGQSSYEQYF. The CDR3 region has the DNA TGCGCCAGCAGCTTGGCTCCGGGACAGTCCTCCTACGAGCAGTACTTC. V gene TRBV5-1 combines with J gene TRBJ2-7; TRBD1 aligns across 7 bases. After removal of 0 bases from V and 0 bases from J, the junction contained 6 bases not matched to a gene. Germline assignment: CDR1 SGHRS and CDR2 YFSETQ. The CDR3 extends over 16 amino acids.

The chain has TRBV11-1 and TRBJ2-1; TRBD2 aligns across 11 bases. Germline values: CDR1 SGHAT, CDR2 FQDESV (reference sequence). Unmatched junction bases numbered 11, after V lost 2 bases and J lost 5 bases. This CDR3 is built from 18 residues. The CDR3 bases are TGTGCCAGCAGCTTACCTCCCCGACTAGCGGGAAGAAACAATGAGCAGTTCTTC. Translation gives CASSLPPRLAGRNNEQFF.

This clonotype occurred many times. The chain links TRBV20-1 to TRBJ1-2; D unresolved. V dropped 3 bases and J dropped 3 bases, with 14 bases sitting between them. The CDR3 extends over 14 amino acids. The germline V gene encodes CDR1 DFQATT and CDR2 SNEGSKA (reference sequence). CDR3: CSASLQAGDYGYTF. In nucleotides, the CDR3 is TGCAGTGCTAGTCTCCAAGCCGGGGACTATGGCTACACCTTC.